This passage covers 7 T cell receptor beta chains from one sample sequenced in a study of T cells in Graves' hyperthyroidism and ophthalmopathy. Amplification yielded TCR beta CDR3 regions, with RNA transcripts as the source. During a first-round RT-PCR of the TCR CDR3, the HTBI primer set was used. TCRdb re-called the multiplex PCR reads with MiXCR, one entry per CDR3 protein. This sample yields a few hundred thousand distinct CDR3 sequences, of which under 60% are seen a single time; about 8.3% belongs to the top ten. The material sequenced was peripheral blood or thyroid tissue (not recorded which). These receptors were collected from a young woman with Graves' hyperthyroidism.

This clonotype came up many times. The rearrangement uses TRBV20-1 and TRBJ1-5; TRBD1 aligns across 10 bases. The V and J ends lost 3 bases and 0 bases, in that order; junction bases with no gene match: 8. CDR3 length: 17 amino acids. The V gene's germline CDR1 is DFQATT and CDR2 SNEGSKA (reference sequence). CDR3 sequence: CSASGDRGVFSNQPQHF. The CDR3 DNA reads TGCAGTGCTAGTGGGGACAGGGGCGTTTTTAGCAATCAGCCCCAGCATTTT.

This clonotype was counted ten times or more. V is TRBV29-1 and J is TRBJ2-2; D possibly corresponds to TRBD1 (5 bases). V was clipped by 3 bases and J by 7 bases, with 9 bases between them. The CDR3 has 12 amino acids. The germline V gene encodes CDR1 SQVTM and CDR2 ANQGSEA. The CDR3 nucleotides read TGCAGCGTTGAGGGGCGGAACGGGGAGCTGTTTTTT. Translating gives CSVEGRNGELFF.

The gene calls are TRBV24-1 and TRBJ2-1; maybe TRBD1 (6 bases). Trimming pared 5 bases from V and 7 bases from J, leaving 14 bases between. The CDR3 contains 14 residues. The V gene's germline CDR1 is KGHDR and CDR2 SFDVKD. CDR3 protein: CATSVGALRNEQFF. The CDR3 coding sequence is TGTGCCACCAGTGTGGGGGCACTTAGGAATGAGCAGTTCTTC.

This clonotype was seen many times. The rearrangement uses TRBV4-2 and TRBJ2-5; 14 bases align to TRBD2. V dropped 2 bases and J dropped 3; count of bases not matched to a gene: 2. Germline CDR1 LGHNA, CDR2 YNFKEQ. The CDR3 is made up of 16 amino acids. The CDR3 loop reads CASSQRLAGGEETQYF. The CDR3 DNA sequence: TGTGCCAGCAGCCAACGACTAGCGGGAGGGGAAGAGACCCAGTACTTC.

The table lists this clonotype with a few counts. The CDR3 bases are TGTGCCAGCAGTCCGGGACTAGCGGAGCCCTACGAGCAGTACTTC. Residues: CASSPGLAEPYEQYF. The chain employs TRBV2 and TRBJ2-7, with 11 bases matching TRBD2. With 5 bases clipped from V and 2 bases from J, the junction kept 5 bases outside the gene matches. Per the germline V gene, CDR1 is SNHLY and CDR2 is FYNNEI. This CDR3 region has 15 residues.

This clonotype was counted ten times or more. The chain is built from TRBV6-5 and TRBJ1-4, with a tentative D call TRBD1 (6 bases). The CDR3 is 15 amino acids. V dropped 5 bases and J dropped 8 bases, with 18 bases sitting between them. Germline lookup yields CDR1 MNHEY and CDR2 SVGAGI. This CDR3 is CASSEVRGRGEKLFF. CDR3 sequence (DNA): TGTGCCAGCAGTGAAGTCCGGGGCAGGGGAGAAAAACTGTTTTTT.

This clonotype appeared many times. The gene calls are TRBV5-1 and TRBJ2-2; D is uncertain. V lost 4 bases and J lost 5, with 12 bases in between. CDR1 and CDR2 from the germline V gene are SGHRS and YFSETQ. This CDR3 region has 14 residues. CDR3 nucleotides: TGCGCCAGCAGCCCTACTTCGCGAACCGGGGAGCTGTTTTTT. This codes for CASSPTSRTGELFF.